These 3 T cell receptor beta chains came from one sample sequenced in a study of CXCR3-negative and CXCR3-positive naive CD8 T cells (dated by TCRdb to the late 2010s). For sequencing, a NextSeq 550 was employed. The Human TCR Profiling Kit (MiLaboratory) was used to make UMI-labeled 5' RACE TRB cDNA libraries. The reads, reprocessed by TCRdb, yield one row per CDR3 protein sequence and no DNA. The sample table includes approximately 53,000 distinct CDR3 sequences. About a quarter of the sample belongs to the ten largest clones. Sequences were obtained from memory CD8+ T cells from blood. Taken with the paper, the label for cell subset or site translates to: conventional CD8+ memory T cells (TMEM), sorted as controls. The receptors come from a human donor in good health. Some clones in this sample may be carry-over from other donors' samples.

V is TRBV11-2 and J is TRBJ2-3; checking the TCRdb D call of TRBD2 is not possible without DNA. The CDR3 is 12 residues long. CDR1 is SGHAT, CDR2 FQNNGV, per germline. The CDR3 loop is CASSALPDTQYF.

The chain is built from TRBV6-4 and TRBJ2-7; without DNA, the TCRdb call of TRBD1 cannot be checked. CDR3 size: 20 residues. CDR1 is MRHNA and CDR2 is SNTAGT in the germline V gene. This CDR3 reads CASSDSWTGERGDYNHEQYF.

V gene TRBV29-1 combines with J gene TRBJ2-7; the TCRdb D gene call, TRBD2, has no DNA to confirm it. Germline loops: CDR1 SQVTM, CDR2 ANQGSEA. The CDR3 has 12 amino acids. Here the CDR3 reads CSVSGGAYEQYF.